These 27 T cell receptor beta chains were sequenced from one sample in a study of blood T cells in healthy people across ages. A second PCR of about 6 to 12 cycles used a sample-barcoded 5' primer and a J-beta primer mix. TCRdb ran MiXCR on the 5' RACE reads and lists one entry per CDR3 protein. The data hold more than 800,000 distinct CDR3 sequences, with about 30% observed a single time. Sequencing input: blood. The origin of the receptors is an elderly woman in good health.

This clonotype was picked up many times. The rearrangement links TRBV6-2 or TRBV6-3 to TRBJ2-7; TRBD1 might be the D (5 bases). The V gene's germline CDR1 is MNHEY and CDR2 SVGEGT. The CDR3 is 17 residues long. V gave up 0 bases and J gave up 2 bases, with 17 bases separating them. The CDR3 region is CASSYSIAGQATYEQYF. The CDR3 nucleotides are TGTGCCAGCAGTTACTCGATAGCCGGACAAGCAACCTACGAGCAGTACTTC.

This clonotype appeared many times. The rearrangement joins TRBV18 to TRBJ2-7; D remains ambiguous. Trimming shortened V by 2 bases and J by 2 bases, and 7 bases separated the two germline ends. CDR3 length: 13 amino acids. Germline CDR1 and CDR2: KGHSH and LQKENI. The CDR3 loop is CASSPGPTYEQYF. As DNA, the CDR3 is TGTGCCAGCTCACCAGGTCCTACCTACGAGCAGTACTTC.

To note about this clonotype: This may come from a read error, since a much larger clone is one base off. V usage is TRBV5-5 and J usage is TRBJ1-5; D may be TRBD1 (5 bases). The V gene's germline CDR1 is SGHKS and CDR2 YYEKEE (reference sequence). The CDR3 totals 13 residues. Trimming stripped 0 bases from V and 9 bases from J, with 10 bases between. The CDR3: CASSLGRDRPQHF. DNA for the CDR3: TGTGCCAGCAGCTTGGGGAGGGACCGGCCCCAGCATTTT.

This clonotype has ten or more counts. The chain combines TRBV20-1 with TRBJ2-1; a weak D match, TRBD2 (5 bases). Deletions cut 3 bases from V and 0 bases from J, with 9 bases between. Germline lookup yields CDR1 DFQATT and CDR2 SNEGSKA (reference sequence). The CDR3 consists of 14 residues. The chain's CDR3 is CSASYGISYNEQFF. The CDR3 bases are TGCAGTGCTAGCTACGGGATCTCCTACAATGAGCAGTTCTTC.

The chain has TRBV28 and TRBJ1-2, with TRBD1 matching over 11 bases. With 6 bases clipped from V and 1 base from J, the junction kept 7 bases outside the gene matches. The CDR3 contains 16 residues. Germline CDR1 MDHEN, CDR2 SYDVKM. The CDR3 loop is CASSAGQGAFNYGYTF. In DNA, the CDR3 is TGTGCCAGCAGCGCAGGACAGGGGGCCTTTAACTATGGCTACACCTTC.

About this clonotype itself: Being one base from a much bigger clone, this may be a read error. The chain couples TRBV5-6 to TRBJ1-5; TRBD1 might be the D (5 bases). The germline CDR1 and CDR2 sequences are SGHDT and YYEEEE. V was clipped by 3 bases and J by 3 bases, with 7 bases between them. CDR3 length: 13 amino acids. In nucleotides, the CDR3 is TGTGCCAGCAGCTGTGGGACCAATCAGCCCCAGCATTTT. This codes for CASSCGTNQPQHF.

For this clonotype: A much larger clone lies one base from this, so it may be a read error. The chain carries TRBV2 and TRBJ2-1, with no clear D. Germline loops: CDR1 SNHLY, CDR2 FYNNEI. This CDR3 has 14 residues. The ends were cut back, 0 bases at V and 10 bases at J, with 13 bases in the middle. The CDR3 here is CASSEALRVYEQFF. The CDR3 bases are TGTGCCAGCAGTGAAGCGCTTCGGGTTTACGAGCAGTTCTTC. Supplemented by reference TRBV2 and TRBJ2-1, the full variable domain reads EPEVTQTPSHQVTQMGQEVILRCVPISNHLYFYWYRQILGQKVEFLVSFYNNEISEKSEIFDDQFSVERPDGSNFTLKIRSTKLEDSAMYFCASSEALRVYEQFFGPGTRLTVL.

Many counts were recorded for this clonotype. The chain combines TRBV6-5 with TRBJ2-7; 8 bases line up with TRBD1. CDR1 and CDR2 (germline): MNHEY, SVGAGI. The CDR3 has 15 amino acids. V lost 0 bases to trimming and J lost 2 bases; unmatched junction nucleotides: 3. The CDR3 DNA reads TGTGCCAGCAGTTACTCAGGGACAGGCACCTACGAGCAGTACTTC. Translation: CASSYSGTGTYEQYF.

This clonotype came up many times. This chain connects TRBV6-2 or TRBV6-3 to TRBJ2-5, with D tentatively TRBD2 (6 bases). The germline V gene encodes CDR1 MNHEY and CDR2 SVGEGT. Trimming stripped 0 bases from V and 4 bases from J, with 15 bases between. This CDR3 is 16 amino acids long. CDR3 region: CASSYSTRHSSETQYF. In DNA form, the CDR3 reads TGTGCCAGCAGTTACTCGACTAGACATAGCTCAGAGACCCAGTACTTC.

As for this clonotype: A much larger clone lies one base from this, so it may be a read error. The chain recombines TRBV7-2 with TRBJ2-1; D unresolved. Germline CDR1 reads SGHTA; CDR2 reads FQGNSA. Trimming shortened V by 4 bases and J by 5 bases, and 15 bases separated the two germline ends. CDR3 length: 15 residues. The DNA for the CDR3 is TGTGCCAGCAGCTCAGAGAACGCGAAACACAATGAGCAGTTCTTC. It is translated as CASSSENAKHNEQFF.

Ten or more counts support this clonotype. The chain links TRBV20-1 to TRBJ2-7, with 8 bases aligning to TRBD1. Germline V gene sequence: CDR1 DFQATT, CDR2 SNEGSKA (reference sequence). This CDR3 contains 14 residues. V gave up 7 bases and J gave up 0 bases; unmatched junction bases: 8. CDR3 sequence: CSGRGQVHSYEQYF. DNA of the CDR3: TGCAGTGGGCGGGGACAGGTACACTCCTACGAGCAGTACTTC.

The rearrangement joins TRBV24-1 to TRBJ1-1; tentative D call: TRBD1 (5 bases). The CDR3 has 14 residues. Germline V CDR1 and CDR2: KGHDR, SFDVKD. Trimming took 6 bases from V and 1 from J, leaving 11 bases between them. The DNA for the CDR3 is TGTGCCACCAGTTCAGACAGACCGAACACTGAAGCTTTCTTT. It translates to CATSSDRPNTEAFF.

This clonotype was seen a few times. The J gene is TRBJ2-4, the V gene TRBV11-3, with TRBD2 as a possible D gene (6 bases). V was cut by 5 bases and J by 7 bases, with 18 bases left in between. Germline values: CDR1 SGHNT, CDR2 YENEEA. The CDR3 spans 15 residues. The CDR3 loop is CASSLEGLPVNIQYF. The CDR3 DNA follows: TGTGCCAGCAGCCTGGAGGGGTTACCCGTGAACATTCAGTACTTC.

This clonotype has only one observation. The rearrangement joins TRBV7-9 to TRBJ2-1; TRBD1 matches 9 bases. The V segment lost 1 base and the J segment 13 bases; nucleotides outside the gene matches: 8. This CDR3 has 14 amino acids. The germline gives CDR1 SEHNR, CDR2 FQNEAQ (reference sequence). The CDR3 sequence is CASSLEGTGIPQFF. CDR3 nucleotide sequence: TGTGCCAGCAGCTTAGAGGGGACAGGGATCCCCCAGTTCTTC.

This clonotype was counted a single time. Being one base from a much bigger clone, this may be a read error. V usage is TRBV11-2 and J usage is TRBJ2-7, with TRBD1 as a possible D gene (6 bases). TRBJ2-5 explains the end of the DNA better; the J call may be wrong. This CDR3 contains 16 residues. CDR1 SGHAT and CDR2 FQNNGV come from the germline V gene. The CDR3 DNA follows: TGTGCCAGCAGCTTAGAACCGACAGGTCTCACAAAGACCCAGTACTTC. Encoded protein: CASSLEPTGLTKTQYF.

Concerning this clonotype itself: Likely a read error: the CDR3 ends without its conserved phenylalanine or tryptophan. The CDR3 protein is CASSSGGTGEKAFL. The CDR3 nucleotides read TGTGCCAGCAGCTCGGGGGGGACAGGGGAGAAAGCTTTCTTG. The chain has TRBV7-9 and TRBJ1-1; 10 positions match TRBD1. The CDR3 sequence is 14 residues long. CDR1 and CDR2 from the germline V gene are SEHNR and FQNEAQ (reference sequence). With 4 bases clipped from V and 9 bases from J, the junction kept 8 bases outside the gene matches.

This clonotype appeared many times. V gene TRBV12-3 or TRBV12-4 combines with J gene TRBJ2-5; the D gene is possibly TRBD1 (6 bases). The CDR3 length is 13 residues. V dropped 3 bases and J dropped 7 bases, with 12 bases sitting between them. In DNA form, the CDR3 reads TGTGCCAGCAGTTTGGAGGCGACAGGGACCCAGTACTTC. Translation gives CASSLEATGTQYF.

The genes are TRBV29-1 and TRBJ2-1; 7 nucleotides agree with TRBD1. The CDR3 is 11 residues long. With 5 bases clipped from V and 8 bases from J, the junction kept 3 bases outside the gene matches. CDR1 and CDR2 (germline): SQVTM, ANQGSEA. The CDR3 sequence: CSVSQGDEQFF. The CDR3 DNA reads TGCAGCGTTAGTCAGGGGGATGAGCAGTTCTTC.

This clonotype was recorded at least ten times. The chain uses TRBV7-2 and TRBJ1-6; TRBD1 matches at 7 bases. CDR1 is SGHTA, CDR2 FQGNSA, per germline. J gave up 5 bases and V 5 bases, and 6 bases lay outside the gene matches. This CDR3 is built from 15 residues. The CDR3 nucleotides read TGTGCCAGCAGCGCGGGACAGATTAATAATTCACCCCTCCACTTT. Its protein product is CASSAGQINNSPLHF.

This clonotype was observed many times. The genes are TRBV24-1 and TRBJ2-5; D unresolved. This CDR3 contains 15 residues. Deletions cut 0 bases from V and 2 bases from J, with 9 bases between. Germline loops: CDR1 KGHDR, CDR2 SFDVKD. This chain's CDR3 is CATSDLRMNQETQYF. CDR3 coding DNA: TGTGCCACCAGTGATTTGCGCATGAATCAAGAGACCCAGTACTTC.

This clonotype was seen many times. This rearrangement joins TRBV3-1 to TRBJ1-2; D is unresolved. This CDR3 region has 12 residues. The V gene's germline CDR1 is LGHDT and CDR2 YNNKEL (reference sequence). The V end was cut by 5 bases, the J end by 6 bases, with 10 bases between. The CDR3 here is CASSAVRDGYTF. As DNA, the CDR3 is TGTGCCAGCAGCGCAGTACGAGATGGCTACACCTTC.

This clonotype was detected only once. The CDR3 bases are TGCAGTGTTAAGACAGGGGGCTCCGGAAACACCATATATTTT. Translating it yields CSVKTGGSGNTIYF. The chain uses TRBV20-1 and TRBJ1-3; 10 nucleotides line up with TRBD1. Germline V CDR1 and CDR2: DFQATT, SNEGSKA (reference sequence). Germline trimming cut 7 bases from V and 4 bases from J; bases unmatched to any gene: 7. This CDR3 has 14 amino acids.

The chain combines TRBV14 with TRBJ2-3; no clear D gene. CDR1 SGHDN and CDR2 FVKESK come from the germline V gene. The CDR3 totals 12 residues. V was clipped by 4 bases and J by 8 bases, with 10 bases between them. CDR3 coding DNA: TGTGCCAGCAGCCTCCGCCTCGGTACGCAGTATTTT. It specifies CASSLRLGTQYF.

In regard to this clonotype: This may stem from a read error, because a much larger clone lies one nucleotide away. V usage is TRBV10-1 and J usage is TRBJ1-2, with TRBD1 matching 7 bases. Per the germline V gene, CDR1 is WNHNN and CDR2 is SYGVQD (reference sequence). The V and J ends lost 3 bases and 8 bases, in that order; junction bases with no gene match: 12. The CDR3 is 15 amino acids. CDR3 sequence reads: CASSDIIGQVQGYTF. The CDR3 nucleotides read TGCGCCAGCAGTGACATCATCGGACAGGTTCAGGGCTACACCTTC.

This clonotype was observed a single time. A much larger clone lies one base from this, so it may be a read error. The CDR3 coding sequence is TGCGCCAGCAGCTCGCATGACTGTGGCTACACCTTC. It codes for CASSSHDCGYTF. The V call is TRBV5-1, the J call TRBJ1-2; no firm D call. The CDR3 sequence is 12 residues long. V lost 3 bases, J lost 7 bases, and 10 bases lay in between. The V gene's germline CDR1 is SGHRS and CDR2 YFSETQ.

This clonotype was recorded many times. The chain uses TRBV20-1 and TRBJ2-7; 12 nucleotides line up with TRBD2. With 3 bases clipped from V and 5 bases from J, the junction kept 14 bases outside the gene matches. There are 17 residues in the CDR3. The germline CDR1 and CDR2 sequences are DFQATT and SNEGSKA (reference sequence). The DNA of the CDR3 is TGCAGTGCTAGTAGTGGACTAGCGGGGTATAGGTCCCACGAGCAGTACTTC. Amino acid sequence: CSASSGLAGYRSHEQYF.

As concerns this clonotype: The junction differs from germline at one of its ends, possibly a read error. This chain joins TRBV11-2 and TRBJ2-5; D gene unclear. The CDR3 contains 14 residues. Per the germline V gene, CDR1 is SGHAT and CDR2 is FQNNGV. This CDR3 is CARSFSLSYNEQYF. The CDR3 DNA follows: TGTGCCAGGAGCTTTTCCCTCTCCTACAATGAGCAGTACTTC.